What follows are 18 T cell receptor beta chains derived from one specimen sequenced in a study of cytomegalovirus exposure and HLA in healthy donors (dated by TCRdb to about 2017). The library came from the immunoSEQ multiplex PCR assay. TCRdb provides this immuneACCESS table in a form limited to in-frame rearrangements. Some clones are lacking; in checked studies, under half of them reflect an unresolved V gene, and why the rest are absent is not known. For this sample there are under 400,000 clones; approximately 85% appear just once. The top ten clones comprise roughly 0.96% of the sample. Specimen: PBMCs. The receptors stem from a man younger than 40 in good health and CMV-seronegative.

This chain connects TRBV4-1 to TRBJ2-1; TRBD2 is a possible D gene (5 bases). Germline V gives CDR1 MGHRA, CDR2 YSYEKL. The V and J ends lost 0 bases and 9 bases respectively, with 24 bases between them. The CDR3 is 18 residues long. CDR3 in DNA: TGCGCCAGCAGCCAAGATATATCTGACGGCTTAGAGGGTTGTGAGCAGTTCTTC. It specifies CASSQDISDGLEGCEQFF.

The chain uses TRBV19 and TRBJ2-2; a possible D gene is TRBD2 (6 bases). The V gene lost 4 bases and the J gene lost 1 base, with 13 bases spanning the gap. Germline V gene sequence: CDR1 LNHDA, CDR2 SQIVND (reference sequence). This CDR3 region has 16 residues. The CDR3 sequence: CASSNSGEVNTGELFF. Written as DNA, the CDR3 is TGTGCCAGTAGTAACTCCGGGGAGGTGAACACCGGGGAGCTGTTTTTT.

J is TRBJ1-1 and V is TRBV29-1; 8 positions match TRBD1. Losses at the gene ends were 7 bases for V and 2 bases for J; bases not matched to a gene: 6. CDR1 is SQVTM and CDR2 is ANQGSEA in the germline V gene. The CDR3 length is 13 residues. CDR3 loop: CSDRGQDNTEAFF. The CDR3 bases are TGCAGCGACCGGGGACAGGATAACACTGAAGCTTTCTTT. Complete variable domain (other parts from reference TRBV29-1 and TRBJ1-1): SAVISQKPSRDICQRGTSLTIQCQVDSQVTMMFWYRQQPGQSLTLIATANQGSEATYESGFVIDKFPISRPNLTFSTLTVSNMSPEDSSIYLCSDRGQDNTEAFFGQGTRLTVV.

The J gene is TRBJ1-2, the V gene TRBV19, with TRBD1 as a possible D gene (5 bases). The CDR3 length is 15 residues. Germline V CDR1 and CDR2: LNHDA, SQIVND (reference sequence). V was clipped by 5 bases and J by 6 bases, with 19 bases between them. In DNA form, the CDR3 reads TGTGCCAGTAGTTCCCAATCTACAGGTCACGATGGCTACACCTTC. Translation gives CASSSQSTGHDGYTF. Full variable domain (missing parts from reference TRBV19 and TRBJ1-2): DGGITQSPKYLFRKEGQNVTLSCEQNLNHDAMYWYRQDPGQGLRLIYYSQIVNDFQKGDIAEGYSVSREKKESFPLTVTSAQKNPTAFYLCASSSQSTGHDGYTFGSGTRLTVV.

This sequence joins TRBV14 and TRBJ2-3; 7 bases match TRBD1. In germline, CDR1 is SGHDN, CDR2 FVKESK. After removal of 2 bases from V and 9 bases from J, the junction contained 17 bases not matched to a gene. The CDR3 has 17 amino acids. The CDR3 protein is CASSQRKGQERKGTQYF. DNA of the CDR3: TGTGCCAGCAGCCAACGTAAAGGACAGGAGAGGAAGGGGACGCAGTATTTT.

This clone was counted between two and nine times. The chain combines TRBV4-3 with TRBJ2-7; 8 positions agree with TRBD1. The CDR3 is made up of 15 amino acids. The V segment lost 0 bases and the J segment 5 bases; nucleotides outside the gene matches: 6. Looked up from germline, CDR1 is LGHNA and CDR2 is YSLEER. The CDR3 spells CASSQDSGGGNEQYF. The CDR3 DNA is TGCGCCAGCAGCCAAGATTCAGGGGGCGGGAACGAGCAGTACTTC.

The chain combines TRBV5-4 with TRBJ1-6, with a tentative D call TRBD1 (5 bases). V was pared by 4 bases and J by 5 bases, with 16 bases between. The germline V gene has CDR1 SGHNT and CDR2 YYREEE (reference sequence). The CDR3 extends over 16 amino acids. CDR3 residues: CASSTSAGPNNSPLHF. CDR3 nucleotide sequence: TGTGCCAGCAGCACGTCCGCAGGGCCTAATAATTCACCCCTCCACTTT. The variable domain in full, completed from reference TRBV5-4 and TRBJ1-6, reads ETGVTQSPTHLIKTRGQQVTLRCSSQSGHNTVSWYQQALGQGPQFIFQYYREEENGRGNFPPRFSGLQFPNYSSELNVNALELDDSALYLCASSTSAGPNNSPLHFGNGTRLTVT.

This chain connects TRBV15 to TRBJ1-5, with TRBD1 matching over 8 bases. With V trimmed by 5 bases and J by 4 bases, 1 base remained unmatched. The CDR3 extends over 13 amino acids. The germline gives CDR1 LNHNV, CDR2 YYDKDF (reference sequence). The CDR3 DNA is TGTGCCACCAGCGGACAGGGAAATCAGCCCCAGCATTTT. It is translated as CATSGQGNQPQHF.

This sequence joins TRBV5-1 and TRBJ2-1, with D perhaps matching TRBD1 (6 bases). The germline gives CDR1 SGHRS, CDR2 YFSETQ. V lost 5 bases to trimming and J lost 3 bases, with 18 bases between them. The length of the CDR3 is 16 residues. CDR3 protein: CASRSQERGIYNEQFF. Here the CDR3 DNA reads TGCGCCAGCAGATCCCAAGAGAGGGGGATCTACAATGAGCAGTTCTTC.

The chain joins TRBV27 to TRBJ2-3; 8 bases agree with TRBD1. The CDR3 loop spans 15 amino acids. The germline CDR1 and CDR2 sequences are MNHEY and SMNVEV (reference sequence). The V gene end was trimmed by 6 bases and the J gene end by 1 base; junction bases not matched to a gene: 6. The CDR3 DNA reads as TGTGCCAGCAGCCTCACAGGGGGTCGCACAGATACGCAGTATTTT. It translates to CASSLTGGRTDTQYF.

The chain is built from TRBV4-1 and TRBJ1-1; 7 positions agree with TRBD1. Germline V CDR1 and CDR2: MGHRA, YSYEKL. This CDR3 has 13 amino acids. V gave up 4 bases and J gave up 8 bases; unmatched junction bases: 7. The CDR3 here is CASSPNRDREAFF. The CDR3 DNA is TGCGCCAGCAGCCCTAACCGGGACAGAGAAGCTTTCTTT.

The chain is built from TRBV5-1 and TRBJ2-3; 9 bases match TRBD2. The CDR3 length is 16 residues. The V gene's germline CDR1 is SGHRS and CDR2 YFSETQ. Germline trimming cut 0 bases from V and 2 bases from J; bases unmatched to any gene: 4. The CDR3 reads CASSLGVAGATDTQYF. CDR3 nucleotide sequence: TGCGCCAGCAGCTTGGGGGTAGCGGGGGCCACAGATACGCAGTATTTT.

J is TRBJ2-5 and V is TRBV4-1; the D is unclear. The CDR3 length is 12 residues. Trimming cost V 4 bases and J 9 bases, with 12 bases left between them. Per germline, CDR1 MGHRA and CDR2 YSYEKL. As DNA, the CDR3 is TGCGCCAGCAGCCCCGGGTCGCCGGCCCAGTACTTC. Translation gives CASSPGSPAQYF.

This clone was seen many times. The gene calls are TRBV6-9 and TRBJ1-2, with 8 bases lining up with TRBD1. V was clipped by 4 bases and J by 4 bases; unmatched bases: 8. Germline CDR1 reads MNHGY; CDR2 reads SVAAGI. The CDR3 has 15 residues. The CDR3 DNA follows: TGTGCCAGCAGTTCCGGGACAGGCGGTAGCTATGGCTACACCTTC. Translation: CASSSGTGGSYGYTF.

The chain uses TRBV4-1 and TRBJ2-2, with TRBD2 identical over 7 bases. This CDR3 has 15 amino acids. The germline CDR1 and CDR2 sequences are MGHRA and YSYEKL. V lost 6 bases, J lost 8 bases, and 12 bases stayed unmatched. The CDR3 region has the DNA TGCGCCAGCAGGATTCTAGCTGCGGGGGAGGGGGAGCTGTTTTTT. Amino acids: CASRILAAGEGELFF.

The V and J genes are TRBV11-2 and TRBJ2-7; 8 nucleotides align to TRBD1. The CDR3 sequence is 14 residues long. Per the germline V gene, CDR1 is SGHAT and CDR2 is FQNNGV. With V trimmed by 1 base and J by 1 base, 0 bases remained unmatched. This CDR3 is CASSLGDRSYEQYF. CDR3 coding DNA: TGTGCCAGCAGCTTAGGGGACAGGTCCTACGAGCAGTACTTC.

J is TRBJ2-6 and V is TRBV5-1; no clear D. The CDR3 covers 14 residues. Germline V lookup: CDR1 SGHRS, CDR2 YFSETQ. Trimming removed 2 bases at V and 3 bases at J, with 6 bases between. This chain's CDR3 is CASSFPGGANVLTF. The CDR3, as DNA: TGCGCCAGCAGCTTCCCGGGTGGGGCCAACGTCCTGACTTTC.

The V and J genes are TRBV18 and TRBJ1-3; maybe TRBD1 (6 bases). This CDR3 comprises 15 residues. The germline CDR1 and CDR2 sequences are KGHSH and LQKENI. V shed 5 bases and J shed 0 bases, with 11 bases lying between them. The CDR3 bases are TGTGCCAGCTCAGCAGGGGTTTCCTCTGGAAACACCATATATTTT. Encoded protein: CASSAGVSSGNTIYF.